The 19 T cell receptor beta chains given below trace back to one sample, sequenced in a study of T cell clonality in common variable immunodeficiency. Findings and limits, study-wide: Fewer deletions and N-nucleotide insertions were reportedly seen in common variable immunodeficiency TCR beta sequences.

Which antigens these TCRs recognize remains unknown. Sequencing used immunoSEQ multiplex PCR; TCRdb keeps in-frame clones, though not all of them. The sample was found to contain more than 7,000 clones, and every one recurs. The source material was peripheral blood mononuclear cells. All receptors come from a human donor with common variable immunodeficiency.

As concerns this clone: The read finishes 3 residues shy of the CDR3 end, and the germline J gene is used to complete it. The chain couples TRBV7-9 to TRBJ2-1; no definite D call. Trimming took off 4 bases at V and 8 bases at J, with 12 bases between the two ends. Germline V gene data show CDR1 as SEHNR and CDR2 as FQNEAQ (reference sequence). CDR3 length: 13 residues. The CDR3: CASSSPPVDEQFF. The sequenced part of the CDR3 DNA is TGTGCCAGCAGCTCCCCCCCTGTTGATGAG.

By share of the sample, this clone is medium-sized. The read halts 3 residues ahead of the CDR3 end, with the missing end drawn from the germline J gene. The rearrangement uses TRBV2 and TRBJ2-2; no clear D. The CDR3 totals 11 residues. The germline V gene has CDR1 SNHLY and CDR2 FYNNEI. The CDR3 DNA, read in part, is TGTGCCAGCACCCAAGGCGGAGAG. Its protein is CASTQGGE. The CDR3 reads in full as CASTQGGELFF.

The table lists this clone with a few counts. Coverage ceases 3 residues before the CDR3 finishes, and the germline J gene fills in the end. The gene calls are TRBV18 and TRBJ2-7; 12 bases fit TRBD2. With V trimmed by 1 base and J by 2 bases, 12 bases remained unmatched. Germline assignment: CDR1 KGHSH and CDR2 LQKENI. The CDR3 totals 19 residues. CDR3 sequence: CASSPRWGVLAGGPYEQYF. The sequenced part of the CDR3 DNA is TGTGCCAGCTCACCACGGTGGGGGGTACTAGCGGGAGGTCCCTACGAG.

Incomplete CDR3 DNA: TGTGCCAGCTCCCAGGGACTCCCTTGGGATGAG. This encodes CASSQGLPWDE. The full CDR3 sequence reads CASSQGLPWDEQFF. The chain links TRBV18 to TRBJ2-1, with D possibly matching TRBD2 (6 bases). Sequencing ends 3 residues short of the CDR3 end; the germline J gene provides the rest. V was clipped by 6 bases and J by 8 bases, with 17 bases between them. The CDR3 loop spans 14 amino acids. Germline assignment: CDR1 KGHSH and CDR2 LQKENI.

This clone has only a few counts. The chain's CDR3 is CASSYRAESYEQYF. The DNA read from the CDR3 is TGTGCCAGCAGTTACCGAGCGGAGTCCTACGAG. The V gene is TRBV7-2, the J gene TRBJ2-7; perhaps TRBD2 as D (5 bases). From the germline J gene comes the end of the CDR3, since the read stops 3 residues before it. The CDR3 is made up of 14 amino acids. Per germline, CDR1 SGHTA and CDR2 FQGNSA. V gave up 6 bases and J gave up 1 base, with 13 bases separating them.

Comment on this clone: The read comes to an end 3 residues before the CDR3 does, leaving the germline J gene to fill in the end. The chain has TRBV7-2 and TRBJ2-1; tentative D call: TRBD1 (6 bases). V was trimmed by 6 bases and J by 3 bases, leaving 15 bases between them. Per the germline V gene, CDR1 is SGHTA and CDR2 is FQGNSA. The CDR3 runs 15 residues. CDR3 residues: CASRDSAGSYNEQFF. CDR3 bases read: TGTGCCAGCAGGGACAGTGCTGGGAGCTACAATGAG.

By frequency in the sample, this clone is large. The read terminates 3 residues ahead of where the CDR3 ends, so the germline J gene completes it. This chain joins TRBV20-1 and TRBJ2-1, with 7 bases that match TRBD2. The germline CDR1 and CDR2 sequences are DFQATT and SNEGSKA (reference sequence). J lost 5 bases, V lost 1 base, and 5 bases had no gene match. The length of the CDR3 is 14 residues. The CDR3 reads CSARGGRSHNEQFF. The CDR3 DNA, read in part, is TGCAGTGCTAGAGGCGGGAGATCTCACAATGAG.

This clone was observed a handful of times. CDR3 DNA (partial): TGTGCCAGCAGTGAAAAAGCGGGAGGGCCCTACGAG. Protein product: CASSEKAGGPYE. In full, the CDR3 reads CASSEKAGGPYEQYF. The J gene is TRBJ2-7, the V gene TRBV6-1; 10 positions match TRBD2. The missing CDR3 end, 3 residues past where the read stops, is filled in from the germline J gene. The germline V gene encodes CDR1 MNHNS and CDR2 SASEGT. The CDR3 is 15 amino acids. V lost 2 bases, J lost 2 bases, and 3 bases stayed unmatched.

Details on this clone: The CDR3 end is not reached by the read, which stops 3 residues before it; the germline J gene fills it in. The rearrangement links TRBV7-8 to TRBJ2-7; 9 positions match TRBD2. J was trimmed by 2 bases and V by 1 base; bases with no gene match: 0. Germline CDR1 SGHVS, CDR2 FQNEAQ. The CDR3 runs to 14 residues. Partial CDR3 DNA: TGTGCCAGCAGCTTAGGCGGGAGGGCCTACGAG. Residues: CASSLGGRAYE. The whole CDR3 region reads CASSLGGRAYEQYF.

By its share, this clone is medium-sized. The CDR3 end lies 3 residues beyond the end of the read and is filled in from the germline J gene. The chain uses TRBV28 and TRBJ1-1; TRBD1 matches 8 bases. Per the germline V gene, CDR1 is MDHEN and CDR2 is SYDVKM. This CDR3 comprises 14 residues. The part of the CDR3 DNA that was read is TGTGCCAGCAGTTCACCCGGGACAGGAGGACGA. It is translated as CASSSPGTGGR. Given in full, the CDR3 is CASSSPGTGGRAFF.

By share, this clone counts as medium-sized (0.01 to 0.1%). CDR3 bases read: TGCAGTGCCGTAGCGGGGCTCTACGAG. Protein product: CSAVAGLYE. The full-length CDR3 reads as CSAVAGLYEQYF. This chain uses TRBV20-1 with TRBJ2-7; 8 positions agree with TRBD2. The DNA ends 3 residues before the CDR3 does, and the rest of the CDR3 is filled in from the germline J gene. CDR3 length: 12 amino acids. The germline gives CDR1 DFQATT, CDR2 SNEGSKA (reference sequence). Trimming cost V 6 bases and J 3 bases; bases outside gene matches: 4.

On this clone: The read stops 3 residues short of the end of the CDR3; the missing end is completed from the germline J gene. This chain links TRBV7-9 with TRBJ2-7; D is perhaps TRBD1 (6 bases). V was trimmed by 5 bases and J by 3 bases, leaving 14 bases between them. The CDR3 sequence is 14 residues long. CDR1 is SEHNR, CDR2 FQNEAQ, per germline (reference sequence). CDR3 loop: CASSVPGHRYEQYF. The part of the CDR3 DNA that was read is TGTGCCAGCAGCGTACCGGGACACCGCTACGAG.

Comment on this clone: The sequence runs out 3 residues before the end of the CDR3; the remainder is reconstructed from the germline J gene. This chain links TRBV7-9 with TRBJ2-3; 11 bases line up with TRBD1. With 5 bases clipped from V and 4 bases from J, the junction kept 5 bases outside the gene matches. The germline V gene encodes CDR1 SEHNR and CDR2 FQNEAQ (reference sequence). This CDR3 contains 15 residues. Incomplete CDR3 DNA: TGTGCCAGCAGCGTGGGGGGACAGGGGGCAGATACG. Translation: CASSVGGQGADT. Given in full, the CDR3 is CASSVGGQGADTQYF.

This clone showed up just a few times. The CDR3 bases that were read are TGTGCCAGTAGTATAGCAGCGGGACTCTACGAG. It codes for CASSIAAGLYE. The entire CDR3 protein is CASSIAAGLYEQYF. The chain links TRBV19 to TRBJ2-7, with 7 bases that match TRBD2. The CDR3 end falls 3 residues outside the read, so it is completed with the germline J gene. J lost 3 bases, V lost 1 base, and 3 bases had no gene match. Germline lookup yields CDR1 LNHDA and CDR2 SQIVND (reference sequence). This CDR3 has 14 residues. Full variable domain (outside the CDR3, taken from reference TRBV19 and TRBJ2-7): DGGITQSPKYLFRKEGQNVTLSCEQNLNHDAMYWYRQDPGQGLRLIYYSQIVNDFQKGDIAEGYSVSREKKESFPLTVTSAQKNPTAFYLCASSIAAGLYEQYFGPGTRLTVT.

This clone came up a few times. The sequenced part of the CDR3 DNA is TGCAGTGCTAGAGTTGCGGGAGAGAACTCCTACAATGAG. It yields the protein CSARVAGENSYNE. The CDR3, in full, reads CSARVAGENSYNEQFF. The V call is TRBV20-1, the J call TRBJ2-1, with 7 bases fitting TRBD2. Read coverage stops 3 residues before the CDR3 terminus; the germline J gene supplies the remainder. Looked up from germline, CDR1 is DFQATT and CDR2 is SNEGSKA (reference sequence). The J segment lost 0 bases and the V segment lost 1 base, leaving 6 bases of the junction unmatched. The CDR3 has 16 amino acids.

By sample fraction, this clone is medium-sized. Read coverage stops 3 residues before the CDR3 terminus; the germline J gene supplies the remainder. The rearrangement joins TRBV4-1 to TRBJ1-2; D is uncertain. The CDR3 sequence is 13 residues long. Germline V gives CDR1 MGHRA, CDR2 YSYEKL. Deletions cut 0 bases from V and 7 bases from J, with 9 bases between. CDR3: CASSQDLQAGYTF. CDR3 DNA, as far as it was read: TGCGCCAGCAGCCAAGATTTGCAGGCTGGC.

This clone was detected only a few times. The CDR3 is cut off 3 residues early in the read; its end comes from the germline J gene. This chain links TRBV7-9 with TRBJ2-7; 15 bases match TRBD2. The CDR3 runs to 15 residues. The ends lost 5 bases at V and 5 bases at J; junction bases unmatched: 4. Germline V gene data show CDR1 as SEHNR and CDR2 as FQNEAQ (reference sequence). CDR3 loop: CASSRTSGRAHEQYF. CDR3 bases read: TGTGCCAGCAGCAGGACTAGCGGGAGGGCCCACGAG.

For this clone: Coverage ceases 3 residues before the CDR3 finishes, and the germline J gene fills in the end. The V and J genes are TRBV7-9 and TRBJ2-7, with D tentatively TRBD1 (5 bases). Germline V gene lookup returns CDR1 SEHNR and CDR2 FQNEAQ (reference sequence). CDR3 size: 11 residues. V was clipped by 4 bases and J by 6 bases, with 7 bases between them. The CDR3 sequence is CASSSQGEQYF. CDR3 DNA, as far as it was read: TGTGCCAGCAGCTCGCAGGGCGAG. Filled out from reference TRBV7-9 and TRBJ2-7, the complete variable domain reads DTGVSQNPRHKITKRGQNVTFRCDPISEHNRLYWYRQTLGQGPEFLTYFQNEAQLEKSRLLSDRFSAERPKGSFSTLEIQRTEQGDSAMYLCASSSQGEQYFGPGTRLTVT.

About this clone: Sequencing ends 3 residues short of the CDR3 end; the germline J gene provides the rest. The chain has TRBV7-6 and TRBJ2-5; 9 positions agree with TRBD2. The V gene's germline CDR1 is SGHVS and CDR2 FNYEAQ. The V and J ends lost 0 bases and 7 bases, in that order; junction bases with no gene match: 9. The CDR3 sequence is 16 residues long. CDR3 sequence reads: CASSLAGTSNGGTQYF. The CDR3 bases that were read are TGTGCCAGCAGCTTAGCTGGGACTAGCAACGGTGGGACC.